This is a list of T cell receptor beta chains from one sample in a study of cytomegalovirus exposure and HLA in healthy donors. Clones were read by immunoSEQ multiplex PCR, and TCRdb kept only the in-frame ones, dropping some. The sample records about 150,000 clones, about three quarters being singletons. The sequencing input was PBMCs. The receptors stem from a female donor in good health and CMV-seropositive. The CDR3 runs from the conserved cysteine through the conserved F or W. Fields, in order: J gene, D gene, V gene, clone size, CDR3 DNA, CDR3 protein. D genes are given only for firm matches. Size tells how often a clone was seen (once, few, many) or the class of an expanded clone, and some rows leave it out.

j_call: TRBJ2-7; d_call: TRBD1; v_call: TRBV6-1; clone_size: NA; cdr3_nt: TGTGCCAGCAGTGAAGTCGGAGTTGGTACAGGGGGCAAGTATGAGCAGTACTTC; cdr3_aa: CASSEVGVGTGGKYEQYF
j_call: TRBJ1-4; d_call: TRBD1; v_call: TRBV19; clone_size: NA; cdr3_nt: TGTGCCAGTAGTATGGGACAGGGGAATGAAAAACTGTTTTTT; cdr3_aa: CASSMGQGNEKLFF
j_call: TRBJ2-1; d_call: TRBD1; v_call: TRBV28; clone_size: once; cdr3_nt: TGTGCCAGCAGTTCCCCGCCTGGGGACAGGGACAATGAGCAGTTCTTC; cdr3_aa: CASSSPPGDRDNEQFF
j_call: TRBJ2-1; d_call: TRBD2; v_call: TRBV5-6; clone_size: once; cdr3_nt: TGTGCCAGCAGCTTGGGGCTAGCGGGGGCCCGAAGGTTCTTC; cdr3_aa: CASSLGLAGARRFF
j_call: TRBJ2-1; d_call: TRBD2; v_call: TRBV2; clone_size: NA; cdr3_nt: TGTGCCAGCAGCCCCCTAGCGGCCACTGGGGGTAATGAGCAGTTCTTC; cdr3_aa: CASSPLAATGGNEQFF
j_call: TRBJ1-4; d_call: NA; v_call: TRBV7-9; clone_size: few; cdr3_nt: TGTGCCAGCAGCCTCGGGACACCGAATGAAAAACTGTTTTTT; cdr3_aa: CASSLGTPNEKLFF
j_call: TRBJ1-3; d_call: TRBD1; v_call: TRBV5-1; clone_size: NA; cdr3_nt: TGCGCCAGCATGAGCCGGGACAGTTCCTCTGGAAACACCATATATTTT; cdr3_aa: CASMSRDSSSGNTIYF
j_call: TRBJ2-2; d_call: TRBD1; v_call: TRBV5-1; clone_size: NA; cdr3_nt: TGCGCCAGCAGCTTGGCGGCTACAGGGGTAGTGACCGGGGAGCTGTTTTTT; cdr3_aa: CASSLAATGVVTGELFF
j_call: TRBJ2-1; d_call: TRBD2; v_call: TRBV18; clone_size: NA; cdr3_nt: TGTGCCAGCTCACTATTCCAGCTAGCGGGAGACGTCGACAATGAGCAGTTCTTC; cdr3_aa: CASSLFQLAGDVDNEQFF
j_call: TRBJ2-5; d_call: TRBD1; v_call: TRBV18; clone_size: NA; cdr3_nt: TGTGCCAGCTCGCACGACAGGGGGCGCGGGGAGACCCAGTACTTC; cdr3_aa: CASSHDRGRGETQYF
j_call: TRBJ2-2; d_call: TRBD1; v_call: TRBV18; clone_size: NA; cdr3_nt: TGTGCCAGCTCCCCGAGGGGGCGTGCCACCGGGGAGCTGTTTTTT; cdr3_aa: CASSPRGRATGELFF
j_call: TRBJ2-1; d_call: NA; v_call: TRBV5-1; clone_size: NA; cdr3_nt: TGCGCCAGCAATCTTGGCGGGATTAATGAGCAGTTCTTC; cdr3_aa: CASNLGGINEQFF
j_call: TRBJ1-2; d_call: NA; v_call: TRBV6-1; clone_size: NA; cdr3_nt: TGTGCCAGCACTGACAAATATGGCTACACCTTC; cdr3_aa: CASTDKYGYTF
j_call: TRBJ1-2; d_call: TRBD1; v_call: TRBV5-4; clone_size: NA; cdr3_nt: TGTGCCAGCAGCCCTGGACAGGGACTTGAGTATGGCTACACCTTC; cdr3_aa: CASSPGQGLEYGYTF
j_call: TRBJ2-3; d_call: NA; v_call: TRBV7-9; clone_size: once; cdr3_nt: TGTGCCAGCAGCTTAGGGGGAGGGGGTACAGATACGCAGTATTTT; cdr3_aa: CASSLGGGGTDTQYF
j_call: TRBJ2-2; d_call: TRBD1; v_call: TRBV27; clone_size: NA; cdr3_nt: TGTGCCAGCAGTCCTGGACAGGCCACCGGGGAGCTGTTTTTT; cdr3_aa: CASSPGQATGELFF
j_call: TRBJ1-6; d_call: TRBD1; v_call: TRBV5-6; clone_size: NA; cdr3_nt: TGTGCCAGCAGCTTCGGACAGGGGCGACCCTCCTATAATTCACCCCTCCACTTT; cdr3_aa: CASSFGQGRPSYNSPLHF
j_call: TRBJ2-2; d_call: TRBD1; v_call: TRBV28; clone_size: NA; cdr3_nt: TGTGCCACGCGACAGGGGGGGGTCAGCGGGGAGCTGTTTTTT; cdr3_aa: CATRQGGVSGELFF
j_call: TRBJ1-1; d_call: NA; v_call: TRBV18; clone_size: NA; cdr3_nt: TGTGCCAGCTCACCAGGGCCCATGGCAACTGAAGCTTTCTTT; cdr3_aa: CASSPGPMATEAFF
j_call: TRBJ1-1; d_call: TRBD1; v_call: TRBV11-2; clone_size: few; cdr3_nt: TGTGCCAGCAGCCCGACCAGGGGGCTAGGCCTGGGTATGAACACTGAAGCTTTCTTT; cdr3_aa: CASSPTRGLGLGMNTEAFF
j_call: TRBJ2-1; d_call: NA; v_call: TRBV7-3; clone_size: NA; cdr3_nt: TGTGCCAGCAGCTTATATACCGGCAATGAGCAGTTCTTC; cdr3_aa: CASSLYTGNEQFF
j_call: TRBJ1-1; d_call: NA; v_call: TRBV18; clone_size: NA; cdr3_nt: TGTGCCAGCTCGGTAACAATTGACACTGAAGCTTTCTTT; cdr3_aa: CASSVTIDTEAFF
j_call: TRBJ2-2; d_call: TRBD2; v_call: TRBV13; clone_size: NA; cdr3_nt: TGTGCCAGCTTCTCCCCGGGACTAGCGGGGGGGCAGGACACCGGGGAGCTGTTTTTT; cdr3_aa: CASFSPGLAGGQDTGELFF
j_call: TRBJ2-7; d_call: TRBD1; v_call: TRBV19; clone_size: NA; cdr3_nt: TGTGCCAGTAGCGAAAAGGGACAGGGATGGGAGCAGTACTTC; cdr3_aa: CASSEKGQGWEQYF
j_call: TRBJ2-2; d_call: NA; v_call: TRBV7-9; clone_size: NA; cdr3_nt: TGTGCCAGCAGCACGAGTTTTAACACCGGGGAGCTGTTTTTT; cdr3_aa: CASSTSFNTGELFF
j_call: TRBJ1-4; d_call: NA; v_call: TRBV19; clone_size: NA; cdr3_nt: TGTGCCAGTAGTATAGTGGGCGGGGGCGAAAAACTGTTTTTT; cdr3_aa: CASSIVGGGEKLFF
j_call: TRBJ2-1; d_call: NA; v_call: TRBV4-1; clone_size: NA; cdr3_nt: TGCGCCAGCAGCCCGTCGGGACAAATACCATTCGGTGAGCAGTTCTTC; cdr3_aa: CASSPSGQIPFGEQFF